Each of the 7 T cell receptor beta chains below was sequenced from the same sample in a study of T cell responses to AZD1222 COVID-19 vaccine. Using immunoSEQ multiplex PCR, the repertoire was profiled, and TCRdb retains in-frame clones only, with some absent. The table includes about 150,000 clones, about nine tenths detected once. The starting material was peripheral blood, obtained after recovery from COVID-19. These receptors all stem from an adult who had recovered from COVID-19.

The chain recombines TRBV9 with TRBJ1-1; D may be TRBD1 (5 bases). This CDR3 spans 14 amino acids. The V and J ends lost 3 bases and 1 base respectively, with 10 bases between them. Germline V gene lookup returns CDR1 SGDLS and CDR2 YYNGEE. The CDR3 sequence is CASSGGRSNTEAFF. The CDR3, as DNA: TGTGCCAGCAGCGGGGGACGGTCGAACACTGAAGCTTTCTTT.

This rearrangement joins TRBV11-3 to TRBJ2-3, with 8 positions matching TRBD2. V gave up 4 bases and J gave up 7 bases; unmatched junction bases: 7. In germline, CDR1 is SGHNT, CDR2 YENEEA. The length of the CDR3 is 14 residues. CDR3 sequence: CASSWGRGANTQYF. CDR3 coding DNA: TGTGCCAGCAGCTGGGGGCGGGGGGCCAATACGCAGTATTTT.

The chain employs TRBV28 and TRBJ2-1; D perhaps matches TRBD1 (11 bases). V lost 9 bases and J lost 9, with 27 bases in between. The CDR3 is 16 residues long. CDR1 and CDR2 from the germline V gene are MDHEN and SYDVKM. The CDR3 bases are TGTGCCAGTTCGGACAGGGGGCTACCTAGCGGGAGTGAGCAGTTCTTC. Translation gives CASSDRGLPSGSEQFF.

The chain combines TRBV20-1 with TRBJ2-1; D is possibly TRBD2 (5 bases). The germline V gene has CDR1 DFQATT and CDR2 SNEGSKA (reference sequence). The CDR3 spans 17 residues. V gave up 3 bases and J gave up 0 bases, with 18 bases separating them. The CDR3 loop reads CSASFSGNPGSYNEQFF. Here the CDR3 DNA reads TGCAGTGCTAGTTTCTCGGGGAACCCGGGCTCCTACAATGAGCAGTTCTTC.

The rearrangement uses TRBV6-5 and TRBJ1-1, with D maybe TRBD1 (5 bases). This CDR3 comprises 15 residues. Germline V gene sequence: CDR1 MNHEY, CDR2 SVGAGI. The ends were cut back, 7 bases at V and 3 bases at J, with 18 bases in the middle. The CDR3 loop is CASTGKSGIDTEAFF. DNA of the CDR3: TGTGCCAGCACCGGAAAATCAGGGATCGACACTGAAGCTTTCTTT.

The chain uses TRBV7-2 and TRBJ1-3; maybe TRBD1 (5 bases). Germline loops: CDR1 SGHTA, CDR2 FQGNSA. The CDR3 extends over 15 amino acids. The V end was cut by 5 bases, the J end by 1 base, with 12 bases between. Here the CDR3 DNA reads TGTGCCAGCAGCCCAGCGGGGGGATCTGGAAACACCATATATTTT. Encoded protein: CASSPAGGSGNTIYF. The whole variable domain, remainder taken from reference TRBV7-2 and TRBJ1-3, is GAGVSQSPSNKVTEKGKDVELRCDPISGHTALYWYRQSLGQGLEFLIYFQGNSAPDKSGLPSDRFSAERTGGSVSTLTIQRTQQEDSAVYLCASSPAGGSGNTIYFGEGSWLTVV.

This chain uses TRBV19 with TRBJ2-5; the match to TRBD1 covers 7 bases. The V gene end was trimmed by 6 bases and the J gene end by 5 bases; junction bases not matched to a gene: 9. The CDR3 extends over 14 amino acids. The germline gives CDR1 LNHDA, CDR2 SQIVND (reference sequence). The DNA of the CDR3 is TGTGCCAGTAGCGCGACAGGGTTGAGGGAGACCCAGTACTTC. This sequence encodes CASSATGLRETQYF.